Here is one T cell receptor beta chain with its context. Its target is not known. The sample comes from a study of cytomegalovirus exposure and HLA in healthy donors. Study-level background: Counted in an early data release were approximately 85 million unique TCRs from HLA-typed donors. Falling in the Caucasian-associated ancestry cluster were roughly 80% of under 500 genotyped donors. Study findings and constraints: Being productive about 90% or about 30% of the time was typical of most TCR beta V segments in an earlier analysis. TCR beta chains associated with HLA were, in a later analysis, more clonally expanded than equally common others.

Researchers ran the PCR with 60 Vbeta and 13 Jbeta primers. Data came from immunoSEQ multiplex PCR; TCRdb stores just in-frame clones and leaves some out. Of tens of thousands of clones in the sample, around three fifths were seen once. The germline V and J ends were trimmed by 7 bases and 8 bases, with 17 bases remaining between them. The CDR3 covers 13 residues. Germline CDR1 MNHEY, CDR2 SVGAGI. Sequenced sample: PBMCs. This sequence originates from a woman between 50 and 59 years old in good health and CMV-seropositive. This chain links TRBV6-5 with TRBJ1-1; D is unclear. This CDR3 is CASTSSGGREAFF. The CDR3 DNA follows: TGTGCCAGCACTTCGAGTGGCGGGAGGGAAGCTTTCTTT.